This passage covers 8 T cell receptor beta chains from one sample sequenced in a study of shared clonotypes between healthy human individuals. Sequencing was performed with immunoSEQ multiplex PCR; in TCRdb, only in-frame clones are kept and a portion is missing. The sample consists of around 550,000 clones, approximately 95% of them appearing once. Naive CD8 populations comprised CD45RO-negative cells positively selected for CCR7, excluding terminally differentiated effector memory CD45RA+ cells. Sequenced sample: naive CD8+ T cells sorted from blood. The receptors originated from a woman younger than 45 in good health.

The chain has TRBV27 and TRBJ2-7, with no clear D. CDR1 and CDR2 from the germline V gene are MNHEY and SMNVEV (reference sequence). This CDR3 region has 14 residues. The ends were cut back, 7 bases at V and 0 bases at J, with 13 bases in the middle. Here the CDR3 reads CASTSRTASYEQYF. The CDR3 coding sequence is TGTGCCAGCACTTCGCGGACGGCCTCCTACGAGCAGTACTTC.

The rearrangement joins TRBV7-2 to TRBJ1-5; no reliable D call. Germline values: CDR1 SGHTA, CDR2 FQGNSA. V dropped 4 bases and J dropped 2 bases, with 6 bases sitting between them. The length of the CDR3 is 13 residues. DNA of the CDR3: TGTGCCAGCAGCTCCCAGGGCAATCAGCCCCAGCATTTT. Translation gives CASSSQGNQPQHF.

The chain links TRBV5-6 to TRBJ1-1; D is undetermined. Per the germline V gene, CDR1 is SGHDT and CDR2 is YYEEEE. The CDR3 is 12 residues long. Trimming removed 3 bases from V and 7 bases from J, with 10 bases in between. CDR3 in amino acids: CASSSGVGEAFF. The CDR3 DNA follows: TGTGCCAGCAGCTCGGGAGTAGGTGAAGCTTTCTTT.

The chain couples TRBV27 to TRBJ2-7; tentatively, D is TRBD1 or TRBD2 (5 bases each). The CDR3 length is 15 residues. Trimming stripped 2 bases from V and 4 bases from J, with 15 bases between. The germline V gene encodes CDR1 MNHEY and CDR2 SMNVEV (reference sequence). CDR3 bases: TGTGCCAGCAGTTTACGGGGCCCAGTGGGTTACGAGCAGTACTTC. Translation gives CASSLRGPVGYEQYF.

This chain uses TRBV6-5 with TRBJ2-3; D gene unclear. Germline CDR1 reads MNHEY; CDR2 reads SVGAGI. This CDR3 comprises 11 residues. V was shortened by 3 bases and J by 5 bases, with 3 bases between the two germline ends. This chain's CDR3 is CASSYVDTQYF. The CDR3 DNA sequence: TGTGCCAGCAGTTATGTAGATACGCAGTATTTT.

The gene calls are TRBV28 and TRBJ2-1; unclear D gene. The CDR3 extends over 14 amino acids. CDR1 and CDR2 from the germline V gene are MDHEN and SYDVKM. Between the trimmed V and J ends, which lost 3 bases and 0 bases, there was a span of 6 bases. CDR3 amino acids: CASSFAASYNEQFF. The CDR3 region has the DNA TGTGCCAGCAGTTTTGCGGCCTCCTACAATGAGCAGTTCTTC.

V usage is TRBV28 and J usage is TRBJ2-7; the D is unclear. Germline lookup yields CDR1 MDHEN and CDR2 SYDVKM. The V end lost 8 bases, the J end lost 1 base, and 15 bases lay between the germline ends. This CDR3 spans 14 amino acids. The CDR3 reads CASVNPGSSYEQYF. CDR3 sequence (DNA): TGTGCCAGCGTAAACCCGGGCAGTTCCTACGAGCAGTACTTC.

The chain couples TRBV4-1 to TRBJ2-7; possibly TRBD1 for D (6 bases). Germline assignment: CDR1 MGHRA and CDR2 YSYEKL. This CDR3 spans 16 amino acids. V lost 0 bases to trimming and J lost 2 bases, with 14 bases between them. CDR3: CASSQDLGAITYEQYF. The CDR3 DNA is TGCGCCAGCAGCCAAGATCTGGGGGCTATTACCTACGAGCAGTACTTC.